One sample yielded the 23 T cell receptor beta chains listed below, sequenced in a study of naive and memory T cell subsets. The SP2 primer and nested alpha and beta constant region primers amplified ligated cDNA in four rounds. A single record per CDR3 protein comes from TCRdb applying MiXCR to the UMI-ligation and nested PCR reads. The top ten hold approximately 5.7% of the sample, which has tens of thousands of distinct CDR3 sequences, approximately 6% seen once. Treatment: skin biopsy from PPD injection site in Mantoux-positive individual. TCR cDNA received a 3' ligated oligonucleotide that carried a UMI. Sequencing used skin, obtained from a tuberculin skin test site. The receptors shown here come from an adult in good health.

This clonotype was detected ten times or more. This chain uses TRBV5-6 with TRBJ2-1; no clear D gene. Trimming shortened V by 7 bases and J by 9 bases, and 14 bases separated the two germline ends. Germline assignment: CDR1 SGHDT and CDR2 YYEEEE. The CDR3 length is 12 residues. The CDR3 loop reads CASSRSVGEQFF. In DNA, the CDR3 is TGTGCCAGCTCTAGGTCAGTTGGTGAGCAGTTCTTC.

In its sample, this clonotype is medium-sized. The V and J genes are TRBV28 and TRBJ2-5; weak D call: TRBD1 (5 bases). The CDR3 is 16 residues long. CDR1 and CDR2 (germline): MDHEN, SYDVKM. Trimming pared 6 bases from V and 4 bases from J, leaving 21 bases between. This CDR3 reads CASSPWGDEGGETQYF. CDR3 bases: TGTGCCAGCAGCCCTTGGGGCGATGAAGGCGGAGAGACCCAGTACTTC.

In this sample, this clonotype turned up many times. This chain links TRBV6-7 with TRBJ1-1, with D possibly matching TRBD1 (5 bases). TRBV6-7 is filed as an ORF, its function uncertain. The V and J ends lost 0 bases and 6 bases respectively, with 17 bases between them. The CDR3 loop spans 16 amino acids. The CDR3 here is CASSYSIWGKLPEAFF. Here the CDR3 DNA reads TGTGCCAGCAGTTACTCGATATGGGGGAAGTTACCTGAAGCTTTCTTT.

This clonotype occurred many times. The chain combines TRBV6-1 with TRBJ2-7, with D tentatively TRBD1 or TRBD2 (5 bases each). V shed 2 bases and J shed 0 bases, with 8 bases lying between them. The length of the CDR3 is 14 residues. In germline, CDR1 is MNHNS, CDR2 SASEGT. Here the CDR3 reads CASSEFGGSYEQYF. DNA for the CDR3: TGTGCCAGCAGTGAATTTGGGGGCTCCTACGAGCAGTACTTC.

CDR3: CASSQAVPSGGNGETQYF. The CDR3 DNA sequence: TGCGCCAGCAGCCAAGCGGTCCCTAGCGGGGGCAACGGGGAGACCCAGTACTTC. J is TRBJ2-5 and V is TRBV4-3; TRBD2 aligns across 10 bases. Germline V gene lookup returns CDR1 LGHNA and CDR2 YSLEER. Germline trimming cut 1 base from V and 5 bases from J; bases unmatched to any gene: 13. CDR3 length equals 18 residues.

This clonotype occurred a few times. The rearrangement uses TRBV18 and TRBJ2-7; the D gene could be TRBD1 or TRBD2 (5 bases each). V lost 6 bases, J lost 5 bases, and 14 bases lay in between. Germline lookup yields CDR1 KGHSH and CDR2 LQKENI. The CDR3 consists of 13 residues. This CDR3 is CASSPGLGDEQYF. In nucleotides, the CDR3 is TGTGCCAGCTCCCCAGGGCTGGGAGACGAGCAGTACTTC.

The rearrangement links TRBV2 to TRBJ1-4, with 9 bases fitting TRBD1. V was pared by 8 bases and J by 7 bases, with 11 bases of the junction left unmatched. The CDR3 loop spans 15 amino acids. Germline-derived CDR1 and CDR2 are SNHLY and FYNNEI. The CDR3 DNA reads as TGTGCCAGCTCCCTCAGGACAGGGGTTTCTGAAAAACTGTTTTTT. It yields the protein CASSLRTGVSEKLFF.

This clonotype was observed a few times. V usage is TRBV29-1 and J usage is TRBJ2-7; the match to TRBD1 covers 8 bases. Germline lookup yields CDR1 SQVTM and CDR2 ANQGSEA. The CDR3 consists of 15 residues. The V gene end was trimmed by 4 bases and the J gene end by 1 base; junction bases not matched to a gene: 9. CDR3 bases: TGCAGCGTTGCTGATACAGGGGGTTTATCCTACGAGCAGTACTTC. It specifies CSVADTGGLSYEQYF.

This clonotype has ten or more counts. J is TRBJ2-1 and V is TRBV28; TRBD1 agrees at 8 bases. Germline V gene sequence: CDR1 MDHEN, CDR2 SYDVKM. The CDR3 has 16 residues. V shed 3 bases, J shed 0 bases, and the junction held 4 bases outside the gene matches. In DNA form, the CDR3 reads TGTGCCAGCAGTTTGAGGACAGGGAGCTCCTACAATGAGCAGTTCTTC. The encoded protein is CASSLRTGSSYNEQFF.

At least ten counts were recorded for this clonotype. V usage is TRBV2 and J usage is TRBJ2-7; TRBD1 matches 7 bases. Germline V lookup: CDR1 SNHLY, CDR2 FYNNEI. V was clipped by 6 bases and J by 2 bases; unmatched bases: 7. This CDR3 comprises 14 residues. DNA for the CDR3: TGTGCCAGCAGAGGGGGACAGTACCCCTACGAGCAGTACTTC. Its translation is CASRGGQYPYEQYF.

Many counts were recorded for this clonotype. The V call is TRBV13, the J call TRBJ2-1, with 12 bases identical to TRBD1. The junction had 14 bases not matched to a gene; V was cut back by 4 bases and J by 7 bases. From germline, CDR1 is PRHDT and CDR2 FYEKMQ (reference sequence). CDR3 size: 18 residues. The DNA of the CDR3 is TGTGCCAGCAGCTGGAGGCCAGGGACAGGGGGCGCCCGAAATGAGCAGTTCTTC. Residues: CASSWRPGTGGARNEQFF.

Only a few counts were recorded for this clonotype. CDR3 sequence: CASSPGTQREAFF. In DNA form, the CDR3 reads TGCGCCAGCAGCCCGGGGACACAAAGGGAAGCTTTCTTT. The chain uses TRBV5-1 and TRBJ1-1; possibly TRBD1 for D (6 bases). The germline V gene encodes CDR1 SGHRS and CDR2 YFSETQ. Trimming pared 4 bases from V and 8 bases from J, leaving 15 bases between. This CDR3 is built from 13 residues.

This clonotype was counted between two and nine times. J is TRBJ1-1 and V is TRBV7-2, with D hard to call. V lost 3 bases, J lost 4 bases, and 12 bases lay in between. The germline V gene has CDR1 SGHTA and CDR2 FQGNSA. The CDR3 consists of 14 residues. In DNA form, the CDR3 reads TGTGCCAGCAGCTTCTCTGGTGCGGGCACTGAAGCTTTCTTT. Translated, it gives CASSFSGAGTEAFF.

The rearrangement uses TRBV4-1 and TRBJ2-2, with D tentatively TRBD2 (6 bases). The V gene's germline CDR1 is MGHRA and CDR2 YSYEKL. The CDR3 extends over 17 amino acids. V was pared by 1 base and J by 0 bases, with 12 bases between. CDR3 sequence: CASSQVGGSPNTGELFF. Written as DNA, the CDR3 is TGCGCCAGCAGCCAAGTTGGGGGGTCTCCGAACACCGGGGAGCTGTTTTTT.

This clonotype was seen ten or more times. The chain combines TRBV27 with TRBJ2-3, with TRBD2 as a possible D gene (6 bases). CDR1 is MNHEY and CDR2 is SMNVEV in the germline V gene (reference sequence). V was clipped by 6 bases and J by 6 bases, with 19 bases between them. CDR3 length equals 15 residues. For the CDR3, the DNA is TGTGCCAGCAGCCTAAGTAGCGGACCGTTGGATACGCAGTATTTT. It yields the protein CASSLSSGPLDTQYF.

About this clonotype: Possible read error: a much larger clone is one base away. DNA of the CDR3: TGTGCCAGCAGTGAACGCCATACGCAGTATTTT. As protein: CASSERHTQYF. The chain carries TRBV2 and TRBJ2-3; D not certain. The V gene lost 2 bases and the J gene lost 7 bases, with 4 bases spanning the gap. Per the germline V gene, CDR1 is SNHLY and CDR2 is FYNNEI. CDR3 length: 11 amino acids. Together with reference TRBV2 and TRBJ2-3, the CDR3 gives the full variable domain: EPEVTQTPSHQVTQMGQEVILRCVPISNHLYFYWYRQILGQKVEFLVSFYNNEISEKSEIFDDQFSVERPDGSNFTLKIRSTKLEDSAMYFCASSERHTQYFGPGTRLTVL.

This clonotype came up many times. The chain uses TRBV9 and TRBJ1-5; D not certain. The CDR3 sequence is 13 residues long. V lost 0 bases and J lost 5, with 6 bases in between. The germline gives CDR1 SGDLS, CDR2 YYNGEE. CDR3 protein: CASSVDGDQPQHF. The CDR3, as DNA: TGTGCCAGCAGCGTAGATGGAGATCAGCCCCAGCATTTT.

This clonotype was counted ten times or more. The chain uses TRBV11-2 and TRBJ2-2, with D possibly being TRBD1 or TRBD2 (5 bases each). Deletions cut 5 bases from V and 5 bases from J, with 15 bases between. The germline CDR1 and CDR2 sequences are SGHAT and FQNNGV. The CDR3 runs 15 residues. Here the CDR3 reads CASSIRGPGTGELFF. The CDR3 nucleotides are TGTGCCAGCAGCATCCGGGGCCCGGGAACCGGGGAGCTGTTTTTT. The full variable domain, its missing parts supplied by reference TRBV11-2 and TRBJ2-2, is EAGVAQSPRYKIIEKRQSVAFWCNPISGHATLYWYQQILGQGPKLLIQFQNNGVVDDSQLPKDRFSAERLKGVDSTLKIQPAKLEDSAVYLCASSIRGPGTGELFFGEGSRLTVL.

This clonotype was seen only a few times. CDR3 amino acids: CATNPAGINYGYTF. The CDR3 coding sequence is TGTGCCACCAATCCGGCGGGGATTAACTATGGCTACACCTTC. The gene calls are TRBV19 and TRBJ1-2; D is unclear. Germline CDR1 LNHDA, CDR2 SQIVND (reference sequence). Trimming shortened V by 10 bases and J by 1 base, and 16 bases separated the two germline ends. This CDR3 is 14 amino acids long. Combining the CDR3 with reference TRBV19 and TRBJ1-2 gives the whole variable domain DGGITQSPKYLFRKEGQNVTLSCEQNLNHDAMYWYRQDPGQGLRLIYYSQIVNDFQKGDIAEGYSVSREKKESFPLTVTSAQKNPTAFYLCATNPAGINYGYTFGSGTRLTVV.

This clonotype was counted many times. The chain links TRBV20-1 to TRBJ2-7, with 8 bases aligning to TRBD2. Germline V gives CDR1 DFQATT, CDR2 SNEGSKA (reference sequence). CDR3 length equals 14 residues. Unmatched junction bases numbered 9, after V lost 6 bases and J lost 2 bases. The CDR3 loop reads CSALPSGSPYEQYF. The CDR3 DNA reads as TGCAGTGCACTCCCCAGCGGGAGCCCCTACGAGCAGTACTTC.

The table lists this clonotype with many counts. The chain recombines TRBV29-1 with TRBJ2-7, with a possible D match to TRBD2 (5 bases). Germline V gives CDR1 SQVTM, CDR2 ANQGSEA. This CDR3 is built from 11 residues. The V end was cut by 3 bases, the J end by 5 bases, with 8 bases between. The CDR3 DNA reads as TGCAGCGTTGACCGGGGAGACGAGCAGTACTTC. As protein: CSVDRGDEQYF.

This clonotype was recorded at least ten times. The CDR3 sequence: CSAREHSTGELFF. The CDR3 region has the DNA TGCAGTGCTAGAGAACATAGCACCGGGGAGCTGTTTTTT. This sequence joins TRBV20-1 and TRBJ2-2; D is ambiguous. Germline V gene lookup returns CDR1 DFQATT and CDR2 SNEGSKA (reference sequence). The CDR3 runs 13 residues. V shed 0 bases and J shed 4 bases, with 6 bases lying between them.

The sample holds a few counts of this clonotype. This sequence joins TRBV27 and TRBJ2-7, with unresolved D. Germline CDR1 is MNHEY and CDR2 is SMNVEV (reference sequence). The CDR3 contains 14 residues. With 5 bases removed from V and 2 bases from J, the gap between germline ends came to 13 bases. In DNA, the CDR3 is TGTGCCAGCAGTCCCCGTCGGGTTGCCTACGAGCAGTACTTC. Translating gives CASSPRRVAYEQYF.